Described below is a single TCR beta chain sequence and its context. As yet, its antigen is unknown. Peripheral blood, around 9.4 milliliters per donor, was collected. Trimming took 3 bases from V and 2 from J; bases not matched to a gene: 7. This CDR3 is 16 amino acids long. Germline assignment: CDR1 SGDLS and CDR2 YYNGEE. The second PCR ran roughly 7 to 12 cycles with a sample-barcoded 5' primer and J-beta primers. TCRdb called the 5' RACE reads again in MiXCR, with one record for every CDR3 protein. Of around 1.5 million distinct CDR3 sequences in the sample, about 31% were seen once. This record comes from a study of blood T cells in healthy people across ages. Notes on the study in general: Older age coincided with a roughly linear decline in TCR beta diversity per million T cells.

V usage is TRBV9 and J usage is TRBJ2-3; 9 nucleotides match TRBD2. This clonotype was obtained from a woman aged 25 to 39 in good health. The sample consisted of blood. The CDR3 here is CASSGGTSPFTDTQYF. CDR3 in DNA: TGTGCCAGCAGCGGGGGGACTAGCCCTTTCACAGATACGCAGTATTTT. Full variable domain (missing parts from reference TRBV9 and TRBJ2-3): DSGVTQTPKHLITATGQRVTLRCSPRSGDLSVYWYQQSLDQGLQFLIQYYNGEERAKGNILERFSAQQFPDLHSELNLSSLELGDSALYFCASSGGTSPFTDTQYFGPGTRLTVL.